A single sample gave rise to the 9 T cell receptor beta chains below, sequenced in a study of shared clonotypes between healthy human individuals. The protocol was immunoSEQ multiplex PCR, while the TCRdb copy is restricted to in-frame clones and leaves out a portion. The profile shows 2,500,000 or so clones, 90% to 95% of them singletons. The sample consisted of naive CD4+ T cells sorted from blood. Subset given: CD45RA+ positively selected. These TCRs come from a man younger than 35 in good health.

Points on this clone: This sample also contains other DNA sequences that code for the same CDR3. The chain employs TRBV6-5 and TRBJ2-7, with a tentative D call TRBD2 (6 bases). V dropped 2 bases and J dropped 0 bases, with 8 bases sitting between them. This CDR3 is 14 amino acids long. The V gene's germline CDR1 is MNHEY and CDR2 SVGAGI. The CDR3 DNA is TGTGCCAGCAGTTACGGCGGGAACTCCTACGAGCAGTACTTC. Translating it yields CASSYGGNSYEQYF.

With regard to this clone: This CDR3 is also generated by other DNA sequences in the sample. V gene TRBV5-4 combines with J gene TRBJ2-5; a possible D gene is TRBD2 (5 bases). CDR1 and CDR2 from the germline V gene are SGHNT and YYREEE (reference sequence). This CDR3 spans 14 amino acids. V was cut by 0 bases and J by 3 bases, with 9 bases left in between. In DNA form, the CDR3 reads TGTGCCAGCAGCTTGGGGGGAGCGGAAGAGACCCAGTACTTC. It codes for CASSLGGAEETQYF.

The gene calls are TRBV7-9 and TRBJ2-2; 7 nucleotides agree with TRBD1. The germline gives CDR1 SEHNR, CDR2 FQNEAQ (reference sequence). The junction had 4 bases not matched to a gene; V was cut back by 1 base and J by 2 bases. This CDR3 is built from 16 residues. This CDR3 is CASSLGRDRNTGELFF. The CDR3 DNA reads TGTGCCAGCAGCTTAGGACGGGACAGAAACACCGGGGAGCTGTTTTTT.

This chain links TRBV5-3 with TRBJ1-6; D not resolved. TRBV5-3 is identified as an open reading frame with a role that is uncertain. The CDR3 is 14 residues long. Trimming removed 2 bases from V and 9 bases from J, with 12 bases in between. CDR3 sequence: CARSLRGGGSPLHF. The CDR3 nucleotides are TGTGCCAGAAGCTTACGGGGTGGTGGTTCACCCCTCCACTTT.

As concerns this clone: A much larger clone is a single base away; this may be a read error. The same CDR3 can be traced to other DNA sequences in this sample. The chain carries TRBV7-6 and TRBJ2-5; D is unclear. CDR1 and CDR2 from the germline V gene are SGHVS and FNYEAQ. This CDR3 is built from 11 residues. Trimming stripped 5 bases from V and 1 base from J, with 2 bases between. CDR3: CASSPQETQYF. As DNA, the CDR3 is TGTGCCAGCAGCCCCCAAGAGACCCAGTACTTC.

The V and J genes are TRBV5-8 and TRBJ1-2; no definite D call. CDR3 size: 13 residues. CDR1 is SGHTS and CDR2 is YDEGEE in the germline V gene. Trimming cost V 4 bases and J 8 bases, with 15 bases left between them. The CDR3 region is CASSRPRRAGYTF. In DNA, the CDR3 is TGTGCCAGCAGCCGGCCGCGAAGGGCAGGCTACACCTTC. The entire variable domain, with the rest obtained from reference TRBV5-8 and TRBJ1-2, is as follows: EAGVTQSPTHLIKTRGQQATLRCSPISGHTSVYWYQQALGLGLQFLLWYDEGEERNRGNFPPRFSGRQFPNYSSELNVNALELEDSALYLCASSRPRRAGYTFGSGTRLTVV.

This chain uses TRBV5-4 with TRBJ2-3; 8 bases line up with TRBD2. The V segment lost 0 bases and the J segment 1 base; nucleotides outside the gene matches: 16. This CDR3 is 20 amino acids long. Germline CDR1 reads SGHNT; CDR2 reads YYREEE (reference sequence). The CDR3 sequence: CASSLDGLTSGLHRTDTQYF. CDR3 nucleotide sequence: TGTGCCAGCAGCTTGGACGGCCTCACTAGCGGCCTGCATCGCACAGATACGCAGTATTTT.

As for this clone: The germline gene is not matched at one end of the junction; a read error may be the cause. V is TRBV7-2 and J is TRBJ2-1; possibly TRBD2 for D (5 bases). This CDR3 is built from 14 residues. Germline CDR1 is SGHTA and CDR2 is FQGNSA. The CDR3 DNA sequence: TGTGCCAGCCGCTTAGGTCCTCCAAGCGGTGAGCAGTTCTTC. This codes for CASRLGPPSGEQFF.

The chain is built from TRBV27 and TRBJ1-2, with D perhaps matching TRBD1 (6 bases). The CDR3 runs to 17 residues. Trimming took 2 bases from V and 0 from J, leaving 16 bases between them. The germline V gene has CDR1 MNHEY and CDR2 SMNVEV (reference sequence). The CDR3 DNA reads as TGTGCCAGCAGTTTACGACAGGCAGCAAATACTAACTATGGCTACACCTTC. Translation: CASSLRQAANTNYGYTF.